The T cell receptor beta chain described here comes from a study of blood T cell repertoires in COVID-19. Study overall: There were acute and convalescent COVID-19 samples, and they came from the United States, Italy and Spain.

Under the authors' procedure: It was from reference gene primer amplification that nucleated cell counts were estimated. Clones were sequenced by immunoSEQ multiplex PCR, and TCRdb holds only the in-frame ones, with some missing. The V and J calls and clone size are taken from that table; D and trimming were inferred from the DNA. The table lists about 240,000 clones, around 88% of them singletons. Across under 25 US areas, participants ranged in age from about 18 to 89 years. The CDR3 has 13 residues. Germline V gene data show CDR1 as SQVTM and CDR2 as ANQGSEA. V was cut by 5 bases and J by 0 bases, with 10 bases left in between.

The material sequenced was PBMCs or T cells enriched from blood (not recorded which). The TCR comes from a woman aged 40 to 50 with acute COVID-19. V is TRBV29-1 and J is TRBJ1-1; the D is unclear. CDR3 in DNA: TGCAGCGTTACAGACAAAATGAACACTGAAGCTTTCTTT. Protein: CSVTDKMNTEAFF.